This TCR beta chain was sequenced in a study of T cell repertoires in cytomegalovirus infection. V shed 6 bases and J 2 bases; nucleotides not matched to a gene: 14. This CDR3 region has 17 residues. Per the germline V gene, CDR1 is MNHEY and CDR2 is SMNVEV (reference sequence). TCRdb independently ran MiXCR on the reads; one entry per CDR3 protein. The table has about 220,000 distinct CDR3 sequences, 30% to 45% seen once. Comment on this clonotype: Its antigen is not known.

V is TRBV27 and J is TRBJ2-7; 9 nucleotides align to TRBD1. The TCR originated in a human donor in good health (CMV status not recorded). Some clones in this sample may be carry-over from other donors' samples. The sequences come from CD8+ T cells from cultured PBMCs, collected from culture after CMV antigen stimulation. CDR3 loop: CASSLSGGTGSTYEQYF. In nucleotides, the CDR3 is TGTGCCAGCAGCCTTAGTGGGGGGACAGGGAGTACCTACGAGCAGTACTTC.